The 21 T cell receptor beta chains given below trace back to one sample, sequenced in a study of shared clonotypes between healthy human individuals (dated by TCRdb to about 2020). The method behind the library was the immunoSEQ multiplex PCR assay. Entries here come from immuneACCESS through TCRdb and include only in-frame sequences with V and J called. Some clones fail to appear in such tables; in the studies checked, an unresolved V gene covers under half of the shortfall, and the cause of the remainder is unknown. The sample table shows approximately 2.5 million clones, and around nine tenths are seen once. The ten largest clones capture over 0.12% of the sample. Material for sequencing was naive CD4+ T cells sorted from blood. The cell subset or site label here, explained by the study, means: CD45RA+ positively selected. These receptors were collected from a young man in good health.

This sequence joins TRBV28 and TRBJ2-7; a possible D gene is TRBD2 (5 bases). CDR1 is MDHEN, CDR2 SYDVKM, per germline. CDR3 length equals 18 residues. The V end lost 6 bases, the J end lost 9 bases, and 33 bases lay between the germline ends. CDR3 sequence: CASSGSPTPLYRILGQYF. CDR3 DNA: TGTGCCAGCAGCGGAAGCCCGACCCCTCTGTATCGGATACTAGGGCAGTACTTC.

This rearrangement joins TRBV29-1 to TRBJ1-3; D gene unclear. In germline, CDR1 is SQVTM, CDR2 ANQGSEA. The CDR3 has 14 residues. Trimming stripped 6 bases from V and 0 bases from J, with 12 bases between. CDR3 in amino acids: CSVRNQSSGNTIYF. The CDR3 region has the DNA TGCAGCGTGAGAAACCAGAGCTCTGGAAACACCATATATTTT.

For this clone: The germline gene is not matched at one end of the junction; a read error may be the cause. The chain uses TRBV7-2 and TRBJ1-2; D may be TRBD1 (6 bases). Germline values: CDR1 SGHTA, CDR2 FQGNSA. The CDR3 is 12 residues long. CDR3 DNA sequence: TGTGCCAGCAGCTTAGCGGGAACAAGGGGGGTCTTC. The encoded protein is CASSLAGTRGVF.

V usage is TRBV6-6 and J usage is TRBJ2-3; D not resolved. Trimming shortened V by 7 bases and J by 4 bases, and 15 bases separated the two germline ends. Germline V gene data show CDR1 as MNHNY and CDR2 as SVGAGI (reference sequence). The CDR3 runs 14 residues. The CDR3 reads CASTLPGLSDTQYF. DNA for the CDR3: TGTGCCAGCACCTTACCCGGGTTATCAGATACGCAGTATTTT.

V and J are TRBV5-6 and TRBJ1-3, with D possibly matching TRBD1 (5 bases). The CDR3 is made up of 17 amino acids. V was clipped by 4 bases and J by 2 bases, with 19 bases between them. Germline CDR1 reads SGHDT; CDR2 reads YYEEEE. The CDR3 DNA follows: TGTGCCAGCAGCCGAAGGCGGACATCCGGGGCTGGAAACACCATATATTTT. This encodes CASSRRRTSGAGNTIYF.

The chain joins TRBV6-1 to TRBJ2-7, with D possibly TRBD1 on 6 matching bases. CDR1 MNHNS and CDR2 SASEGT come from the germline V gene. Trimming took off 6 bases at V and 2 bases at J, with 14 bases between the two ends. CDR3 size: 14 residues. This CDR3 is CASRRTASTYEQYF. As DNA, the CDR3 is TGTGCCAGCAGGAGGACAGCGTCTACCTACGAGCAGTACTTC.

The V call is TRBV5-4, the J call TRBJ1-3; D is ambiguous. V lost 2 bases and J 1 base, leaving 7 bases between the germline ends. This CDR3 comprises 14 residues. Germline V lookup: CDR1 SGHNT, CDR2 YYREEE (reference sequence). CDR3 in amino acids: CASSFVGSGNTIYF. CDR3 in DNA: TGTGCCAGCAGCTTTGTAGGGTCTGGAAACACCATATATTTT. Supplemented by reference TRBV5-4 and TRBJ1-3, the full variable domain reads ETGVTQSPTHLIKTRGQQVTLRCSSQSGHNTVSWYQQALGQGPQFIFQYYREEENGRGNFPPRFSGLQFPNYSSELNVNALELDDSALYLCASSFVGSGNTIYFGEGSWLTVV.

V gene TRBV30 combines with J gene TRBJ2-5; D may be TRBD1 (6 bases). The CDR3 sequence is 13 residues long. CDR1 is GTSNPN and CDR2 is SVGIG in the germline V gene (reference sequence). Trimming shortened V by 0 bases and J by 4 bases, and 9 bases separated the two germline ends. CDR3 sequence: CAWSVTGSETQYF. In DNA, the CDR3 is TGTGCCTGGAGTGTAACAGGGTCAGAGACCCAGTACTTC.

The chain couples TRBV19 to TRBJ2-2; D is ambiguous. The V and J ends lost 1 base and 1 base respectively, with 4 bases between them. Germline CDR1 LNHDA, CDR2 SQIVND (reference sequence). The CDR3 loop spans 14 amino acids. CDR3 in DNA: TGTGCCAGTAGTATAGCCTGGAACACCGGGGAGCTGTTTTTT. Its translation is CASSIAWNTGELFF.

The CDR3 coding sequence is TGTGCCAGCAGCTTAGCTCTTGCGGGCCTCGGTACCTACGAGCAGTACTTC. Residues: CASSLALAGLGTYEQYF. The V and J genes are TRBV7-9 and TRBJ2-7; D perhaps matches TRBD2 (5 bases). CDR1 is SEHNR and CDR2 is FQNEAQ in the germline V gene (reference sequence). The CDR3 is made up of 17 amino acids. V was clipped by 0 bases and J by 2 bases, with 17 bases between them.

The gene calls are TRBV6-5 and TRBJ2-7; weak D call: TRBD1 (5 bases). The CDR3 is made up of 14 amino acids. Germline V gene data show CDR1 as MNHEY and CDR2 as SVGAGI. Trimming removed 6 bases from V and 4 bases from J, with 16 bases in between. The CDR3 is CASRIGRPGYEQYF. CDR3 coding DNA: TGTGCCAGCAGAATCGGCCGTCCAGGGTACGAGCAGTACTTC.

This chain uses TRBV5-1 with TRBJ2-5, with a weak D call TRBD1 (6 bases). The CDR3 runs 14 residues. Germline V gives CDR1 SGHRS, CDR2 YFSETQ. The V and J ends lost 4 bases and 1 base respectively, with 11 bases between them. The CDR3 sequence: CASSPNRVQETQYF. The CDR3 DNA reads TGCGCCAGCAGCCCTAACAGGGTCCAAGAGACCCAGTACTTC.

To note about this clone: The same CDR3 also results from other DNA sequences found in this sample. DNA for the CDR3: TGTGCCAGCAGCTTAGGTCAGGGGGGCTATGGCTACACCTTC. The encoded protein is CASSLGQGGYGYTF. The rearrangement links TRBV7-9 to TRBJ1-2, with 7 bases fitting TRBD1. Germline V gives CDR1 SEHNR, CDR2 FQNEAQ (reference sequence). J gave up 4 bases and V 1 base, and 3 bases lay outside the gene matches. The CDR3 runs 14 residues.

This chain connects TRBV21-1 to TRBJ2-5; TRBD2, the table's D call, was not compared with the DNA. TRBV21-1 is an annotated pseudogene. This CDR3 has 12 amino acids. The CDR3 DNA is TGTGCCAGCAGGATCGGAGGGGAGACCCAGTACTTC. Protein sequence: CASRIGGETQYF.

The chain couples TRBV11-3 to TRBJ2-1, with no clear D. The CDR3 contains 12 residues. The V gene's germline CDR1 is SGHNT and CDR2 YENEEA. Trimming took off 5 bases at V and 9 bases at J, with 11 bases between the two ends. The CDR3 DNA is TGTGCCAGCAGCGTCGACGATCTTGAGCAGTTCTTC. Translating gives CASSVDDLEQFF.

The chain recombines TRBV19 with TRBJ1-6, with D possibly matching TRBD1 (6 bases). This CDR3 region has 15 residues. Germline-derived CDR1 and CDR2 are LNHDA and SQIVND (reference sequence). The V end was cut by 7 bases, the J end by 4 bases, with 14 bases between. The CDR3 loop reads CASTQDRFYNSPLHF. The CDR3 DNA is TGTGCCAGTACACAGGACAGATTTTATAATTCACCCCTCCACTTT.

This chain joins TRBV5-6 and TRBJ1-2; 8 bases are a match to TRBD1. J gave up 7 bases and V 5 bases, and 7 bases lay outside the gene matches. CDR1 is SGHDT and CDR2 is YYEEEE in the germline V gene. The CDR3 runs 13 residues. DNA of the CDR3: TGTGCCAGCAGGGAGACAGGGGAGGCTGGCTACACCTTC. Amino acids: CASRETGEAGYTF.

The genes are TRBV7-6 and TRBJ1-3; TRBD1 might be the D (5 bases). Germline V gene data show CDR1 as SGHVS and CDR2 as FNYEAQ. Trimming left V 5 bases short and J 2 bases short, with 10 bases between. This CDR3 region has 14 residues. Here the CDR3 reads CASSPGGPGNTIYF. CDR3 bases: TGTGCCAGCAGCCCTGGGGGTCCTGGAAACACCATATATTTT.

V gene TRBV6-5 combines with J gene TRBJ1-2; D not certain. The CDR3 sequence is 13 residues long. Germline CDR1 is MNHEY and CDR2 is SVGAGI. V lost 7 bases, J lost 4 bases, and 13 bases lay in between. In nucleotides, the CDR3 is TGTGCCAGCAAAGTGACATCAAGCTATGGCTACACCTTC. It encodes CASKVTSSYGYTF.

V is TRBV10-2 and J is TRBJ2-7; D possibly uses TRBD1 or TRBD2 (5 bases each). The CDR3 is 14 residues long. The V end was cut by 4 bases, the J end by 2 bases, with 12 bases between. Germline V gives CDR1 WSHSY, CDR2 SAAADI. The CDR3 protein is CASSAPGRTYEQYF. For the CDR3, the DNA is TGCGCCAGCAGTGCCCCGGGGCGGACCTACGAGCAGTACTTC.

This clone appeared a few times. J is TRBJ1-2 and V is TRBV11-2; D is possibly TRBD1 (5 bases). The CDR3 covers 12 residues. Germline values: CDR1 SGHAT, CDR2 FQNNGV. V was trimmed by 3 bases and J by 8 bases, leaving 10 bases between them. Here the CDR3 DNA reads TGTGCCAGCAGCTTGGGGGGTTTAGGCTACACCTTC. The encoded protein is CASSLGGLGYTF.